This entry features one T cell receptor (beta chain) sequence. This clone appeared a few times. Its antigen remains unidentified. No base-level quality is on record; no much larger clone is a single base apart. The record originates from a study of metastatic and nonmetastatic thyroid tumors (dated by TCRdb to 2020 to 2021). With regard to the full study: Repertoires were compared across peripheral blood and tumor or nodule tissue samples from malignant and benign thyroid patients.

Preparation of the library involved PCR. The sequencing machine was an Illumina HiSeq 4000. The TCR beta-chain CDR3 region of each patient was profiled by high-throughput sequencing. As for the authors' bioinformatics: Drawing on CDR3 differences between clinicopathological groups, the researchers built a classifier meant to tell apart patients with distant-metastatic papillary thyroid cancer. Repertoire diversity was assessed with the Shannon index, and tumor-blood repertoire similarity with the Morisita-Horn index. Using fastp trimming at Q25 and MiXCR clonotype assembly, TCRdb reanalyzed the public sequencing data and kept in-frame beta chains. The V and J calls were not made by the authors but by TCRdb's processing. This sample holds approximately 2,100 clones; less than 25% were observed only once. The ten largest clones represent 27% of the sample. No treatment had been received by any patient before thyroid surgery. Patient clinical samples collected from the early 2010s to the late 2010s were retrospectively analysed using T-cell receptor beta sequencing.

Findings and caveats that apply to the study as a whole: In both blood and tumor samples, malignant tumors were reported to have significantly higher TCR beta diversity than benign nodules.

CDR1 and CDR2 are drawn from the germline V gene: MNHNS, SASEGT. V was cut back by 2 bases and J by 0 bases, leaving a gap of 14 bases between them. The CDR3 has 17 amino acids, counting the end cysteine and phenylalanine. The DNA shown is the 51-base CDR3, in frame from base 1. The chain couples TRBV6-1 to TRBJ2-4; the D gene is unclear. The specimen sequenced was adjacent normal tissue. This TCR was sampled from a male donor with papillary thyroid cancer or a benign thyroid nodule (not recorded which). Some clones in this sample may be carry-over from other donors' samples. This receptor has the CDR3 CASSERTAVLAKNIQYF. The DNA is as follows: TGTGCCAGCAGTGAAAGGACGGCTGTGCTAGCCAAAAACATTCAGTACTTC.